The rows below give T cell receptor beta chains drawn from one sample of a study of lymphopenia after photon versus proton radiotherapy. Sequenced by immunoSEQ multiplex PCR; TCRdb stores in-frame clones only, minus some. The data show around 30,000 clones, roughly nine tenths seen once. The specimen comprised peripheral blood, sampled from a patient treated with proton-based radiotherapy. These receptors all come from a woman in her 70s with pancreatic cancer. Some clones in this sample may be carry-over from other donors' samples. CDR3s include the opening cysteine and the closing phenylalanine or tryptophan. The order of the fields is D gene, V gene, clone size, J gene, CDR3 DNA, CDR3 protein. A D gene is named only where the DNA matches it firmly. Part of the rows lack a size; the others show once, few, many or a class for expanded clones.

>TRBD2|TRBV19|NA|TRBJ2-3
TGTGCCAGTAGTATATCGGCGGGAGGACTCTCTAGCACAGATACGCAGTATTTT
CASSISAGGLSSTDTQYF
>TRBD1|TRBV28|NA|TRBJ1-1
TGTGCCAGCAGACATAGGACAGGGGGCAGGATGAACACTGAAGCTTTCTTT
CASRHRTGGRMNTEAFF
>TRBD1|TRBV30|NA|TRBJ1-5
TGTGCCTGGACCTCACAGGGGAGCAATCAGCCCCAGCATTTT
CAWTSQGSNQPQHF
>TRBD2|TRBV6-1|NA|TRBJ2-7
TGTGCCAGCAACTCGGTGGGAGGGCCTCCCTACGAGCAGTACTTC
CASNSVGGPPYEQYF
>TRBD2|TRBV4-2|NA|TRBJ2-7
TGTGCCAGCAGCCAAGAGGGGACTAGCGGGAGTAGCTACGAGCAGTACTTC
CASSQEGTSGSSYEQYF
>TRBD2|TRBV28|NA|TRBJ2-2
TGTGCCAGCAGTTTAGGACTAGCGGGTACCGGGGAGCTGTTTTTT
CASSLGLAGTGELFF
>NA|TRBV21-1|NA|TRBJ2-3
TGTGCCAGTGGAGGGCCCACGCAGTATTTT
CASGGPTQYF
>NA|TRBV11-2|NA|TRBJ2-2
TGTGCCAGCAGCTACGACCCCACGAACACCGGGGAGCTGTTTTTT
CASSYDPTNTGELFF
>NA|TRBV6-1|once|TRBJ2-7
TGTGCCACCCCCCGGGGGAGTACCACCTACGAGCAGTACTTC
CATPRGSTTYEQYF
>NA|TRBV27|NA|TRBJ1-2
TGTGCCACCCGGGGGACGACTAACTATGGCTACACCTTC
CATRGTTNYGYTF
>NA|TRBV28|NA|TRBJ1-1
TGTGCCAGCACCCTCAGCTATGGAAGCCCCAACACTGAAGCTTTCTTT
CASTLSYGSPNTEAFF
>NA|TRBV4-1|large|TRBJ1-1
TGCGCCAGCAGCCATCGGACAGAGAACACTGAAGCTTTCTTT
CASSHRTENTEAFF
>NA|TRBV5-1|NA|TRBJ1-2
TGCGCCAGCAGCTTGGACAATAACTACGGCTACACCTTC
CASSLDNNYGYTF
>TRBD2|TRBV7-2|NA|TRBJ2-7
TGTGCCAGCAGGCAGAGACTAGCGGGGGGCGTCGAGCAGTACTTC
CASRQRLAGGVEQYF
>NA|TRBV7-2|NA|TRBJ2-7
TGTGCCAGCAGCTTTGAGGCTAGAACCTACGAGCAGTACTTC
CASSFEARTYEQYF
>TRBD1|TRBV6-1|few|TRBJ1-6
TGTGCCACCGGGACAGTAGATAATTCACCCCTCCACTTT
CATGTVDNSPLHF
>NA|TRBV18|NA|TRBJ1-2
TGTGCCAGCTCACCGGAGGGGCCGGGAAGAAACTATGGCTACACCTTC
CASSPEGPGRNYGYTF
>NA|TRBV6-5|NA|TRBJ2-1
TGTGCCAGCAGTTACGCGAGGGACGGTGAGCAGTTCTTC
CASSYARDGEQFF
>TRBD1|TRBV5-4|NA|TRBJ2-7
TGTGCCAGCAGCCTGGGACAGGGAAGCTCCTACGAGCAGTACTTC
CASSLGQGSSYEQYF
>NA|TRBV2|NA|TRBJ1-2
TGTGCCAGCTCCGCTCAGGGGCCAAACTATGGCTACACCTTC
CASSAQGPNYGYTF
>NA|TRBV14|NA|TRBJ2-6
TGTGCCAGCAGCTACGCCTTTGGGGGCTCTGGGGCCAACGTCCTGACTTTC
CASSYAFGGSGANVLTF
>NA|TRBV11-2|NA|TRBJ2-3
TGTGCCAGCAGCTTAACCGGGGAGAAGGCAGATACGCAGTATTTT
CASSLTGEKADTQYF
>NA|TRBV6-5|NA|TRBJ1-4
TGTGCCAGCAGTTACGATCAGTCTGAGGGGGTCAAACTGTTTTTT
CASSYDQSEGVKLFF
>NA|TRBV28|NA|TRBJ1-1
TGTGCCACGTCTAGACAGAACACTGAAGCTTTCTTT
CATSRQNTEAFF
>NA|TRBV15|NA|TRBJ2-1
TGTGCCACCAGCAGAGGAGTAGGGGGCAATGAGCAGTTCTTC
CATSRGVGGNEQFF
>TRBD1|TRBV25-1|NA|TRBJ1-2
TGTGCCAGCAGTGAACCAGGGGGCGGCTATGGCTACACCTTC
CASSEPGGGYGYTF
>NA|TRBV30|NA|TRBJ1-3
TGTGCCTGCCCACGAGGGAGCTCTGGAAACACCATATATTTT
CACPRGSSGNTIYF
>TRBD2|TRBV7-9|NA|TRBJ2-3
TGTGCCAGCAGCTTCCCCCGACTAGCGGGAGAGCCGCCGCCGGATACGCAGTATTTT
CASSFPRLAGEPPPDTQYF
>TRBD2|TRBV27|NA|TRBJ2-1
TGTGCCAGCAGGACTAGCGGGAGTTTCTACAATGAGCAGTTCTTC
CASRTSGSFYNEQFF
>NA|TRBV7-9|NA|TRBJ2-3
TGTGCCAGCAGCTTCGGTAGCACAGATACGCAGTATTTT
CASSFGSTDTQYF
>NA|TRBV28|few|TRBJ1-1
TGTGCCAGCAGTCGTTGGGGAGGATATATTTATCAGGGGTCGAACACTGAAGCTTTCTTT
CASSRWGGYIYQGSNTEAFF
>NA|TRBV9|NA|TRBJ2-3
TGTGCCAGCAGCGTGGGGTCCACAGATACGCAGTATTTT
CASSVGSTDTQYF
>TRBD2|TRBV19|NA|TRBJ2-5
TGTGCCAGTAGGGATCCCGGGAGGGAGACCCAGTACTTC
CASRDPGRETQYF
>NA|TRBV5-1|NA|TRBJ2-2
TGCGCCAGCAGTCTCCGGTCGGATCCCGGCGGGGAGCTGTTTTTT
CASSLRSDPGGELFF
>TRBD2|TRBV18|NA|TRBJ2-1
TGTGCCAGCTCACCACGGACTAGCGGCCCCTCCTACAATGAGCAGTTCTTC
CASSPRTSGPSYNEQFF
>NA|TRBV10-2|NA|TRBJ2-1
TGCGCCAGCAGTGTGTCTAGCCGGTACAATGAGCAGTTCTTC
CASSVSSRYNEQFF
>NA|TRBV2|once|TRBJ1-2
TGTGCCAGCAGTGAAATGGGACCTAACTATGGCTACACCTTC
CASSEMGPNYGYTF
>NA|TRBV30|NA|TRBJ2-7
TGTGCCTGGAGTTCGGCCCGGGCGTACGAGCAGTACTTC
CAWSSARAYEQYF
>TRBD1|TRBV6-1|NA|TRBJ2-7
TGTGCCAGCAGTTCCCGGGACAGGGCCTACGAGCAGTACTTC
CASSSRDRAYEQYF
>TRBD2|TRBV7-9|NA|TRBJ2-7
TGTGCCAGCAGACCCCCTAGCGGGAGTGTCTACGAGCAGTACTTC
CASRPPSGSVYEQYF